This T cell receptor (beta chain) derives from a study of blood T cell repertoires in COVID-19. Study context: Collection of acute and convalescent COVID-19 samples took place in the United States, Italy and Spain.

Germline trimming cut 5 bases from V and 9 bases from J; bases unmatched to any gene: 10. This CDR3 is built from 14 residues. CDR1 MNHEY and CDR2 SMNVEV come from the germline V gene (reference sequence). Original processing notes: Reference gene primer amplification gave estimated nucleated cell counts. Sequencing was performed with immunoSEQ multiplex PCR; in TCRdb, only in-frame clones are kept and a portion is missing. V and J calls and clone size are those listed in that table; D and trimming were worked out from the DNA. In the table there are 200,000 or so clones, roughly 81% of which are singletons.

The V gene is TRBV27, the J gene TRBJ2-1, with 7 bases aligning to TRBD1. The sequencing input was peripheral blood. The sequence derives from a man in his fifties who had recovered from COVID-19. CDR3 region: CASSTTTGVGEQFF. Here the CDR3 DNA reads TGTGCCAGCAGTACCACTACAGGGGTTGGTGAGCAGTTCTTC.